This T cell receptor (beta chain) originates from a study of CD4+ T cells in melanoma. The CDR3 loop spans 15 amino acids. V was pared by 3 bases and J by 4 bases, with 7 bases of the junction left unmatched. The germline V gene encodes CDR1 KGHSH and CDR2 LQKENI. General observations from the study: Reportedly, melanoma neoantigen-specific CD4+ T cells showed varied differentiation states.

The assay was immunoSEQ multiplex PCR, and TCRdb's table has in-frame clones only and misses some. The repertoire has some 120,000 clones, 92% of them found once; the top ten carry around 3.3%. In regard to this clone: Its target is not known.

The sequence came from a human donor with melanoma. The chain couples TRBV18 to TRBJ1-1, with TRBD1 matching over 8 bases. Sequencing used peripheral blood. In DNA form, the CDR3 reads TGTGCCAGCTCACCTGGACAGGGTTCGGGCACTGAAGCTTTCTTT. Its translation: CASSPGQGSGTEAFF.